The 16 T cell receptor beta chains in this list originate from one sample, sequenced in a study of shared clonotypes between healthy human individuals. Profiled with immunoSEQ multiplex PCR; TCRdb holds only in-frame clones, not every one. Of a few million clones in the sample, 90% to 96% were seen once. The sequenced material came from naive CD4+ T cells sorted from blood. Subset given: CD45RA+ positively selected. Receptors were obtained from a man between 18 and 29 years old in good health.

The rearrangement uses TRBV9 and TRBJ2-7; D remains unclear. Trimming took 0 bases from V and 5 from J, leaving 15 bases between them. The CDR3 covers 15 residues. The germline V gene has CDR1 SGDLS and CDR2 YYNGEE. The CDR3 loop reads CASSVEGLGAHEQYF. The DNA for the CDR3 is TGTGCCAGCAGCGTAGAAGGCCTAGGCGCCCACGAGCAGTACTTC.

This clone has a single count. Other DNA sequences from this sample encode an identical CDR3 as well. This chain links TRBV6-5 with TRBJ2-7; TRBD2 might be the D (5 bases). The CDR3 spans 13 residues. Between the trimmed V and J ends, which lost 5 bases and 1 base, there was a span of 9 bases. Per the germline V gene, CDR1 is MNHEY and CDR2 is SVGAGI. CDR3 DNA: TGTGCCAGCAGTCGGACTCTATCCTACGAGCAGTACTTC. It specifies CASSRTLSYEQYF.

The chain has TRBV28 and TRBJ2-7, with D unresolved. V was shortened by 6 bases and J by 3 bases, with 15 bases between the two germline ends. Germline CDR1 reads MDHEN; CDR2 reads SYDVKM. The CDR3 extends over 14 amino acids. CDR3 in DNA: TGTGCCAGCAGATCTCCGGGTTCGGTCTACGAGCAGTACTTC. This codes for CASRSPGSVYEQYF.

The chain combines TRBV6-5 with TRBJ2-2; the match to TRBD1 covers 7 bases. The J segment lost 1 base and the V segment lost 8 bases, leaving 4 bases of the junction unmatched. Germline CDR1 and CDR2: MNHEY and SVGAGI. The CDR3 consists of 14 residues. CDR3 sequence: CASRRQGNTGELFF. For the CDR3, the DNA is TGTGCCAGCCGTCGACAGGGGAACACCGGGGAGCTGTTTTTT.

J is TRBJ2-1 and V is TRBV5-1; TRBD2 matches 8 bases. Germline V gene data show CDR1 as SGHRS and CDR2 as YFSETQ. Trimming removed 4 bases from V and 2 bases from J; junction bases left unmatched: 11. The CDR3 totals 17 residues. CDR3 nucleotides: TGCGCCAGCAGCCCCAGAACTAGCGGTCTGACCTACAATGAGCAGTTCTTC. It specifies CASSPRTSGLTYNEQFF. Complete variable domain (other parts from reference TRBV5-1 and TRBJ2-1): KAGVTQTPRYLIKTRGQQVTLSCSPISGHRSVSWYQQTPGQGLQFLFEYFSETQRNKGNFPGRFSGRQFSNSRSEMNVSTLELGDSALYLCASSPRTSGLTYNEQFFGPGTRLTVL.

The chain employs TRBV9 and TRBJ1-6; unclear D gene. Trimming removed 0 bases at V and 7 bases at J, with 14 bases between. Germline-derived CDR1 and CDR2 are SGDLS and YYNGEE. The CDR3 totals 16 residues. The CDR3 DNA reads as TGTGCCAGCAGCGTAGTGGGCACCGCTGAAAATTCACCCCTCCACTTT. It yields the protein CASSVVGTAENSPLHF. Drawing the rest from reference TRBV9 and TRBJ1-6, the complete variable domain is DSGVTQTPKHLITATGQRVTLRCSPRSGDLSVYWYQQSLDQGLQFLIQYYNGEERAKGNILERFSAQQFPDLHSELNLSSLELGDSALYFCASSVVGTAENSPLHFGNGTRLTVT.

The chain couples TRBV7-3 to TRBJ2-7; D is ambiguous. CDR1 and CDR2 from the germline V gene are SGHTA and FQGTGA. The CDR3 runs to 13 residues. V was pared by 5 bases and J by 4 bases, with 12 bases between. The CDR3 loop reads CASSRFKAYEQYF. The CDR3 DNA is TGTGCCAGCAGCCGTTTCAAAGCTTACGAGCAGTACTTC.

The chain combines TRBV6-5 with TRBJ1-6; no definite D call. Germline-derived CDR1 and CDR2 are MNHEY and SVGAGI. CDR3 length: 14 residues. Trimming pared 4 bases from V and 7 bases from J, leaving 11 bases between. For the CDR3, the DNA is TGTGCCAGCAGTTTCAGGACCGGGAATTCACCCCTCCACTTT. It yields the protein CASSFRTGNSPLHF.

This chain's CDR3 is CASSSRLAGEQYF. The DNA of the CDR3 is TGTGCCAGTAGTTCCAGACTAGCGGGCGAGCAGTACTTC. The rearrangement links TRBV19 to TRBJ2-7; 10 bases line up with TRBD2. The CDR3 extends over 13 amino acids. Germline-derived CDR1 and CDR2 are LNHDA and SQIVND (reference sequence). Trimming cost V 5 bases and J 6 bases; bases outside gene matches: 4.

V gene TRBV27 combines with J gene TRBJ2-4; no clear D gene. The CDR3 length is 15 residues. The V gene lost 4 bases and the J gene lost 0 bases, with 10 bases spanning the gap. Germline lookup yields CDR1 MNHEY and CDR2 SMNVEV (reference sequence). The CDR3 protein is CASSSPSLAKNIQYF. For the CDR3, the DNA is TGTGCCAGCAGTTCGCCCAGTCTAGCCAAAAACATTCAGTACTTC.

This clone showed up just a few times. CDR3: CSAGSNTEAFF. CDR3 coding DNA: TGCAGCGCGGGGTCGAACACTGAAGCTTTCTTT. The chain combines TRBV29-1 with TRBJ1-1; D unclear. Trimming took off 7 bases at V and 1 base at J, with 7 bases between the two ends. Germline loops: CDR1 SQVTM, CDR2 ANQGSEA. The CDR3 runs 11 residues.

This clone has a handful of counts. At the DNA level, this CDR3 is encoded by other sequences in the same sample as well. The chain has TRBV18 and TRBJ1-5; TRBD1 aligns across 9 bases. The CDR3 sequence is 14 residues long. The trim removed 2 bases at V and 4 bases at J, leaving 0 bases unmatched. Germline V CDR1 and CDR2: KGHSH, LQKENI. Written as DNA, the CDR3 is TGTGCCAGCTCACCAGGGACAGGGAATCAGCCCCAGCATTTT. Amino acids: CASSPGTGNQPQHF.

Note on this clone: The identical CDR3 is also encoded by other nucleotide sequences in the sample. The chain combines TRBV18 with TRBJ1-5, with TRBD1 matching over 10 bases. Per the germline V gene, CDR1 is KGHSH and CDR2 is LQKENI. The V gene end was trimmed by 3 bases and the J gene end by 3 bases; junction bases not matched to a gene: 2. CDR3 length: 15 amino acids. The CDR3 coding sequence is TGTGCCAGCTCACCGGGACAGGGGCTCAATCAGCCCCAGCATTTT. This translates into CASSPGQGLNQPQHF. The variable domain in full, with the rest retrieved from reference TRBV18 and TRBJ1-5, is NAGVMQNPRHLVRRRGQEARLRCSPMKGHSHVYWYRQLPEEGLKFMVYLQKENIIDESGMPKERFSAEFPKEGPSILRIQQVVRGDSAAYFCASSPGQGLNQPQHFGDGTRLSIL.

This clone turned up a few times. The rearrangement uses TRBV6-1 and TRBJ1-5, with a tentative D call TRBD1 (5 bases). CDR1 and CDR2 from the germline V gene are MNHNS and SASEGT. The CDR3 loop spans 15 amino acids. With 6 bases removed from V and 2 bases from J, the gap between germline ends came to 14 bases. The CDR3 sequence is CASRQEDAGNQPQHF. CDR3 nucleotides: TGTGCCAGCAGACAGGAGGATGCTGGCAATCAGCCCCAGCATTTT.

The chain couples TRBV11-2 to TRBJ2-5; 7 bases are shared with TRBD2. V lost 7 bases to trimming and J lost 4 bases; unmatched junction nucleotides: 6. Germline CDR1 and CDR2: SGHAT and FQNNGV. The length of the CDR3 is 13 residues. CDR3 sequence (DNA): TGTGCCAGCACATGGGCGGGAGCAGAGACCCAGTACTTC. It yields the protein CASTWAGAETQYF.

V is TRBV2 and J is TRBJ1-4, with D possibly TRBD1 on 5 matching bases. V lost 9 bases, J lost 8 bases, and 16 bases lay in between. CDR3 length: 13 amino acids. Germline V gene lookup returns CDR1 SNHLY and CDR2 FYNNEI. The CDR3 spells CASTGDSSEKLFF. The CDR3 nucleotides read TGTGCCAGTACCGGGGACTCATCCGAAAAACTGTTTTTT.